This passage covers 27 T cell receptor beta chains from one sample sequenced in a study of blood T cell repertoires in COVID-19 (dated by TCRdb to the early 2020s). Receptor amplification or capture employed the immunoSEQ multiplex PCR assay. TCRdb carries this immuneACCESS record with in-frame sequences only. Its versions omit some clonotypes, under half of them owing to an unresolved V gene in the studies checked, with the rest unexplained. Recorded for this sample are approximately 230,000 clones; about nine tenths of them occurred a single time. The ten largest clones represent 2.2% of the sample. Sample: peripheral blood. The receptors were sampled from a man in his thirties or forties who had recovered from COVID-19.

The chain has TRBV6-5 and TRBJ1-2, with 7 positions matching TRBD1. This CDR3 region has 14 residues. The germline V gene has CDR1 MNHEY and CDR2 SVGAGI. V trimming: 6 bases; J trimming: 6 bases; junction bases outside the gene matches: 10. The CDR3 DNA follows: TGTGCCAGCAGGCTACCGGGACAGTTCAATGGCTACACCTTC. Its protein product is CASRLPGQFNGYTF.

This chain joins TRBV3-1 (or the pseudogene TRBV3-2) and TRBJ2-7; 8 bases agree with TRBD1. After removal of 6 bases from V and 5 bases from J, the junction contained 6 bases not matched to a gene. The CDR3 has 13 residues. CDR1 is LGHDT and CDR2 is YNNKEL in the germline V gene (reference sequence). In nucleotides, the CDR3 is TGTGCCAGCAGTCTGACAGGGGTCCACGAGCAGTACTTC. Translating gives CASSLTGVHEQYF.

V gene TRBV5-1 combines with J gene TRBJ1-4; perhaps TRBD1 as D (6 bases). Germline CDR1 SGHRS, CDR2 YFSETQ. This CDR3 comprises 15 residues. The V end lost 5 bases, the J end lost 4 bases, and 15 bases lay between the germline ends. As DNA, the CDR3 is TGCGCCAGCAGGTGGGCAGGGGCCCTTAATGAAAAACTGTTTTTT. Its protein is CASRWAGALNEKLFF.

CDR3 nucleotide sequence: TGTGCCAGCAGTTTCAGGGGGCTTTTGGACACTGAAGCTTTCTTT. Its protein product is CASSFRGLLDTEAFF. V is TRBV28 and J is TRBJ1-1; 8 bases fit TRBD1. CDR1 and CDR2 from the germline V gene are MDHEN and SYDVKM. Germline trimming cut 3 bases from V and 3 bases from J; bases unmatched to any gene: 6. The CDR3 is made up of 15 amino acids. The variable domain in full, completed from reference TRBV28 and TRBJ1-1, reads DVKVTQSSRYLVKRTGEKVFLECVQDMDHENMFWYRQDPGLGLRLIYFSYDVKMKEKGDIPEGYSVSREKKERFSLILESASTNQTSMYLCASSFRGLLDTEAFFGQGTRLTVV.

This chain uses TRBV10-3 with TRBJ2-3, with 8 bases fitting TRBD1. Losses at the gene ends were 4 bases for V and 2 bases for J; bases not matched to a gene: 2. CDR1 ENHRY and CDR2 SYGVKD come from the germline V gene. The CDR3 runs 14 residues. The CDR3 DNA sequence: TGTGCCATCAGTGGGGACAGGTACACAGATACGCAGTATTTT. Translation: CAISGDRYTDTQYF.

This rearrangement joins TRBV7-2 to TRBJ2-7, with D possibly matching TRBD1 (6 bases). The germline V gene encodes CDR1 SGHTA and CDR2 FQGNSA. The CDR3 is made up of 16 amino acids. V lost 8 bases and J lost 6, with 26 bases in between. The chain's CDR3 is CASDAGTGLILGEQYF. The CDR3 nucleotides read TGTGCCAGCGATGCCGGAACAGGGCTAATATTGGGCGAGCAGTACTTC.

V is TRBV6-6 and J is TRBJ2-1; 7 bases align to TRBD2. Germline values: CDR1 MNHNY, CDR2 SVGAGI (reference sequence). The CDR3 extends over 12 amino acids. The junction had 0 bases not matched to a gene; V was cut back by 0 bases and J by 10 bases. The CDR3 bases are TGTGCCAGCAGTTACTCGGGGGGGGAGCAGTTCTTC. Amino acid sequence: CASSYSGGEQFF.

The chain is built from TRBV11-3 and TRBJ2-3, with 9 bases aligning to TRBD1. Unmatched junction bases numbered 6, after V lost 4 bases and J lost 4 bases. The length of the CDR3 is 15 residues. In germline, CDR1 is SGHNT, CDR2 YENEEA. CDR3 nucleotide sequence: TGTGCCAGCAGCTCCGGGACAGGGTGGGCAGATACGCAGTATTTT. Amino acid sequence: CASSSGTGWADTQYF.

The chain employs TRBV5-1 and TRBJ1-6; 7 nucleotides agree with TRBD1. The ends lost 2 bases at V and 5 bases at J; junction bases unmatched: 13. The CDR3 loop spans 18 amino acids. Germline V lookup: CDR1 SGHRS, CDR2 YFSETQ. The CDR3 reads CASSFHIQTGNNNSPLHF. CDR3 nucleotide sequence: TGCGCCAGCAGCTTCCACATCCAGACAGGGAACAATAATTCACCCCTCCACTTT. Drawing the rest from reference TRBV5-1 and TRBJ1-6, the complete variable domain is KAGVTQTPRYLIKTRGQQVTLSCSPISGHRSVSWYQQTPGQGLQFLFEYFSETQRNKGNFPGRFSGRQFSNSRSEMNVSTLELGDSALYLCASSFHIQTGNNNSPLHFGNGTRLTVT.

The chain carries TRBV5-1 and TRBJ1-2, with 11 bases lining up with TRBD1. The CDR3 sequence is 15 residues long. V trimming: 4 bases; J trimming: 2 bases; junction bases outside the gene matches: 4. Germline CDR1 is SGHRS and CDR2 is YFSETQ. The DNA for the CDR3 is TGCGCCAGCAGCCCGGGGACAGGGGGAAACTATGGCTACACCTTC. Its protein product is CASSPGTGGNYGYTF.

This clone has at least ten counts. This rearrangement joins TRBV6-1 to TRBJ2-7; TRBD2 is a possible D gene (6 bases). This CDR3 region has 12 residues. CDR1 is MNHNS, CDR2 SASEGT, per germline. V lost 2 bases, J lost 9 bases, and 11 bases lay in between. The CDR3 sequence: CASSETSGVQYF. CDR3 DNA sequence: TGTGCCAGCAGTGAAACCTCGGGGGTGCAGTACTTC.

The chain's CDR3 is CASSLGGGSRGTEAFF. The DNA for the CDR3 is TGTGCCAGCAGCTTGGGGGGTGGGTCTCGGGGCACTGAAGCTTTCTTT. The V gene is TRBV5-6, the J gene TRBJ1-1; D gene uncertain. V was trimmed by 0 bases and J by 4 bases, leaving 16 bases between them. The CDR3 is made up of 16 amino acids. Germline V CDR1 and CDR2: SGHDT, YYEEEE.

The CDR3 DNA is TGTGCCAGCAGCTGGAGGAGCGGGGGGGCCGGTGATACGCAGTATTTT. Protein: CASSWRSGGAGDTQYF. J is TRBJ2-3 and V is TRBV7-2, with 10 bases matching TRBD2. CDR3 length equals 16 residues. V shed 4 bases, J shed 6 bases, and the junction held 10 bases outside the gene matches. Looked up from germline, CDR1 is SGHTA and CDR2 is FQGNSA. Using reference TRBV7-2 and TRBJ2-3 for the parts outside the CDR3, the full variable domain is GAGVSQSPSNKVTEKGKDVELRCDPISGHTALYWYRQSLGQGLEFLIYFQGNSAPDKSGLPSDRFSAERTGGSVSTLTIQRTQQEDSAVYLCASSWRSGGAGDTQYFGPGTRLTVL.

This clone occurred a few times. V is TRBV6-6 and J is TRBJ1-1; 8 bases are a match to TRBD1. The CDR3 has 16 amino acids. Germline V lookup: CDR1 MNHNY, CDR2 SVGAGI (reference sequence). Germline trimming cut 5 bases from V and 1 base from J; bases unmatched to any gene: 9. In nucleotides, the CDR3 is TGTGCCAGCAGTCGATGGACAGGGCGTGGGAACACTGAAGCTTTCTTT. This encodes CASSRWTGRGNTEAFF.

V and J are TRBV5-4 and TRBJ2-2; D is perhaps TRBD1 (6 bases). CDR1 is SGHNT and CDR2 is YYREEE in the germline V gene (reference sequence). CDR3 length equals 14 residues. V was cut by 4 bases and J by 1 base, with 8 bases left in between. CDR3 region: CASSRGGNTGELFF. The DNA of the CDR3 is TGTGCCAGCAGCAGAGGGGGGAACACCGGGGAGCTGTTTTTT.

The V call is TRBV5-6, the J call TRBJ2-4, with TRBD1 matching 10 bases. Germline V gene lookup returns CDR1 SGHDT and CDR2 YYEEEE. J was trimmed by 2 bases and V by 3 bases; bases with no gene match: 8. There are 17 residues in the CDR3. The CDR3 sequence: CASSSRQGAFTKNIQYF. Here the CDR3 DNA reads TGTGCCAGCAGCTCCCGACAGGGGGCTTTCACCAAAAACATTCAGTACTTC.

The rearrangement uses TRBV29-1 and TRBJ2-5; 7 bases are shared with TRBD2. There are 14 residues in the CDR3. V dropped 3 bases and J dropped 1; count of bases not matched to a gene: 5. The germline CDR1 and CDR2 sequences are SQVTM and ANQGSEA. The CDR3 protein is CSVDVGGIQETQYF. CDR3 bases: TGCAGCGTTGATGTGGGGGGGATCCAAGAGACCCAGTACTTC.

Many counts were recorded for this clone. The V and J genes are TRBV3-1 (or the pseudogene TRBV3-2) and TRBJ2-1, with D tentatively TRBD1 (6 bases). Trimming took 4 bases from V and 9 from J, leaving 13 bases between them. Germline CDR1 reads LGHDT; CDR2 reads YNNKEL (reference sequence). This CDR3 has 13 residues. In nucleotides, the CDR3 is TGTGCCAGCAGCCCTTCAGGGGTGGGTGAGCAGTTCTTC. Protein product: CASSPSGVGEQFF.

The chain joins TRBV9 to TRBJ2-1, with TRBD2 identical over 10 bases. CDR1 and CDR2 (germline): SGDLS, YYNGEE. Trimming cost V 0 bases and J 3 bases; bases outside gene matches: 6. There are 17 residues in the CDR3. The CDR3 spells CASSVAWSSGGYNEQFF. In DNA form, the CDR3 reads TGTGCCAGCAGCGTAGCTTGGTCTAGCGGGGGCTACAATGAGCAGTTCTTC.

This chain uses TRBV19 with TRBJ1-1; D not resolved. The germline gives CDR1 LNHDA, CDR2 SQIVND (reference sequence). Trimming left V 5 bases short and J 8 bases short, with 12 bases between. CDR3 length equals 12 residues. The chain's CDR3 is CASSSGHWEAFF. The CDR3 DNA follows: TGTGCCAGTAGTTCGGGTCACTGGGAAGCTTTCTTT.

V is TRBV27 and J is TRBJ1-2; TRBD1 aligns across 8 bases. The CDR3 runs 16 residues. Per germline, CDR1 MNHEY and CDR2 SMNVEV (reference sequence). Unmatched junction bases numbered 15, after V lost 5 bases and J lost 7 bases. This CDR3 reads CASSPRGGTGLIGYTF. DNA of the CDR3: TGTGCCAGCAGTCCCAGGGGGGGGACAGGCCTAATTGGCTACACCTTC.

This clone has just a few counts. The chain carries TRBV3-1 (or the pseudogene TRBV3-2) and TRBJ1-5, with 9 bases lining up with TRBD1. The J segment lost 7 bases and the V segment lost 0 bases, leaving 7 bases of the junction unmatched. The germline V gene encodes CDR1 LGHDT and CDR2 YNNKEL (reference sequence). This CDR3 contains 16 residues. CDR3 protein: CASSQDRQGGRQPQHF. CDR3 DNA sequence: TGTGCCAGCAGCCAAGACCGACAGGGGGGACGGCAGCCCCAGCATTTT.

The chain uses TRBV29-1 and TRBJ2-3, with no clear D. Per germline, CDR1 SQVTM and CDR2 ANQGSEA. This CDR3 has 11 residues. Trimming took off 6 bases at V and 6 bases at J, with 10 bases between the two ends. The CDR3 here is CSVFLGDTQYF. The CDR3 region has the DNA TGCAGCGTGTTCCTCGGGGATACGCAGTATTTT.

This clone was recorded a few times. This chain joins TRBV9 and TRBJ1-2; D uncertain. From germline, CDR1 is SGDLS and CDR2 YYNGEE. CDR3 length: 15 amino acids. V lost 1 base and J lost 2, with 12 bases in between. The CDR3 coding sequence is TGTGCCAGCAGCGTAAGTGGAGCTACGAACTATGGCTACACCTTC. This translates into CASSVSGATNYGYTF.

The chain has TRBV7-8 and TRBJ2-3; tentatively, D is TRBD1 (5 bases). Germline assignment: CDR1 SGHVS and CDR2 FQNEAQ. The CDR3 runs 13 residues. V gave up 5 bases and J gave up 4 bases, with 10 bases separating them. CDR3: CASSPGHADTQYF. CDR3 in DNA: TGTGCCAGCAGCCCAGGACACGCAGATACGCAGTATTTT.

This clone was observed a few times. The chain carries TRBV10-1 and TRBJ2-7; tentatively, D is TRBD1 (5 bases). Germline-derived CDR1 and CDR2 are WNHNN and SYGVQD (reference sequence). CDR3 length: 15 residues. The CDR3 DNA reads TGCGCCAGCAGTGAGTCCTCCGACCCTAGGGGTCCGCTCGCGGTC. This gives the protein CASSESSDPRGPLAV.

The chain recombines TRBV20-1 with TRBJ1-2, with D perhaps TRBD1 (5 bases). Germline assignment: CDR1 DFQATT and CDR2 SNEGSKA (reference sequence). Trimming took off 3 bases at V and 8 bases at J, with 16 bases between the two ends. CDR3 length equals 13 residues. The CDR3 protein is CSASSSSGDGYTF. Here the CDR3 DNA reads TGCAGTGCTAGTTCGTCTTCGGGGGACGGCTACACCTTC.